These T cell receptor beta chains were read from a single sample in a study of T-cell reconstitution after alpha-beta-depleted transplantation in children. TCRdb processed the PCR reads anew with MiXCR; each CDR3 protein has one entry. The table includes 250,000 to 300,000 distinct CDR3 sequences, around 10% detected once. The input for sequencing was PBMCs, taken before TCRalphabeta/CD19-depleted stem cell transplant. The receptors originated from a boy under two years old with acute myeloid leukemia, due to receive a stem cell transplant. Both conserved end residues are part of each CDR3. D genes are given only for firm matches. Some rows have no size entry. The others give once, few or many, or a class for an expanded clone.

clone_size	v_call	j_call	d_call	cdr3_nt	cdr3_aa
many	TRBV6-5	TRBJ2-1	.	TGTGCCAGCAGTTCGGACGAGGCGTCCTACAATGAGCAGTTCTTC	CASSSDEASYNEQFF
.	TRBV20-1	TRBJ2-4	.	TGCAGTGCTAGAGAAAGCTACAAAAACCTTCAGTACTTC	CSARESYKNLQYF
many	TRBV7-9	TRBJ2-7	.	TGTGCCAGCAGCCCACTGGACGTGTACGAGCAGTACTTC	CASSPLDVYEQYF
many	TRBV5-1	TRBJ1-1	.	TGCGCCAGCAGCATTACAGGCGAATTGAACACTGAAGCTTTCTTT	CASSITGELNTEAFF
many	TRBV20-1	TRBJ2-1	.	TGCAGTGCCCTATTGGGCGGGGGCCTGAATGAGCAGTTCTTC	CSALLGGGLNEQFF
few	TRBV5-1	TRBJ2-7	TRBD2	TGCGCCAGCAGCTCCGGACTAGCGGGACGTGGCTACGAGCAGTACTTC	CASSSGLAGRGYEQYF
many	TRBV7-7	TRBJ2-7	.	TGTGCCAGCAGCTTGAATCTAGCAAGCGAGCAGTACTTC	CASSLNLASEQYF
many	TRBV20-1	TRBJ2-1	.	TGCAGTGCTAGAGCCCCGGAACTAAAAACCTACAATGAGCAGTTCTTC	CSARAPELKTYNEQFF
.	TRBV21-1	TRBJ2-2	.	TGTGCCAGCAGCAAAAAGAGGGGGAGACTAGCGAACACCGGGGAGCTGTTTTTT	CASSKKRGRLANTGELFF
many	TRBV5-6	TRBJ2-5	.	TGTGCCAGCAGCTTGGGAGGGTTCCAAGAGACCCAGTACTTC	CASSLGGFQETQYF
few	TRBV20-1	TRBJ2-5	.	TGCAGTGCTAATCTACCCGAGACCCAGTACTTC	CSANLPETQYF
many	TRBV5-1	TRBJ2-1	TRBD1	TGCGCCAGCAGCTTCCGGACAGGGAATACATACAATGAGCAGTTCTTC	CASSFRTGNTYNEQFF
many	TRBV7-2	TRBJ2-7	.	TGTGCCAGCAGCTTGGGGACCGGATACTACGAGCAGTACTTC	CASSLGTGYYEQYF
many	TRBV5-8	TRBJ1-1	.	TGTGCCAGCAGCTTTCGATGGGGTCCAGCTTTCTTT	CASSFRWGPAFF
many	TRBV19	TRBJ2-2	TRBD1	TGTGCCAGTAGGGGTGTCCGGACAGGGGCCGGGGAGCTGTTTTTT	CASRGVRTGAGELFF
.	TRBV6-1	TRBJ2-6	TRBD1	TGTGCCACACTTGACAGGGATACCTCTGGGGCCAACGTCCTGACTTTC	CATLDRDTSGANVLTF
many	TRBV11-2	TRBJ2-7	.	TGTGCCAGCAGCTCTTACACCTCCTACGAGCAGTACTTC	CASSSYTSYEQYF
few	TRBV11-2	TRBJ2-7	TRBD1	TGTGCCAGCAGCTTAAGGACAGGGGGGAACGAGCAGTACTTC	CASSLRTGGNEQYF
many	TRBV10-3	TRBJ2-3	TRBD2	TGTGCCATCAGTGGAACGGGCGGGGGAGATACGCAGTATTTT	CAISGTGGGDTQYF
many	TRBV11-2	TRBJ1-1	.	TGTGCCAGCAGCTTAGAGTCAGTCTTGAACACTGAAGCTTTCTTT	CASSLESVLNTEAFF
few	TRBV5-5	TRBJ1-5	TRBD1	TGTGCCAGCAATATAGGACAGGGCAATCAGCCCCAGCATTTT	CASNIGQGNQPQHF
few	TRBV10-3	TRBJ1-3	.	TGTGCCATCAGTGAATGGAAGGGGACGGGAAACACCATATATTTT	CAISEWKGTGNTIYF
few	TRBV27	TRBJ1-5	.	TGTGCCAGCAGTCAAAATGGGGCGGATCAGCCCCAGCATTTT	CASSQNGADQPQHF
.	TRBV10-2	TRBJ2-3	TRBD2	TGCGCCAGCAGTGCGCCCCCCAGACTAGCGGGAGTTACAGATAGGCAGTATTTT	CASSAPPRLAGVTDRQYF
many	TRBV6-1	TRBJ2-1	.	TGTGCCAGCAGTGAGCGGCAGTTCTCCTACAATGAGCAGTTCTTC	CASSERQFSYNEQFF
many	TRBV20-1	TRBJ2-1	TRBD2	TGCAGTGCCCCCCTGGGCGGGAGGTACAATGAGCAGTTCTTC	CSAPLGGRYNEQFF
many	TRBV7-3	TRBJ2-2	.	TGTGCCAGCAGCTTAGGGGGAGACTCCGGGGAGCTGTTTTTT	CASSLGGDSGELFF
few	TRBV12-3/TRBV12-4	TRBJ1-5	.	TGTGCCAGCAGTTTAGCGATTTACGGGAACAGGGAACACCAGCCCCAGCATTTT	CASSLAIYGNREHQPQHF
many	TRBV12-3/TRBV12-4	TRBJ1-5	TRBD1	TGTGCCAGCAGTCCACAGGGGGGTAGCAATCAGCCCCAGCATTTT	CASSPQGGSNQPQHF
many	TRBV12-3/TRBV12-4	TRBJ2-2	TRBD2	TGTGCCAGCAGATCCTTCGGGACTAGCGGGGTCGGCGGGGAGCTGTTTTTT	CASRSFGTSGVGGELFF
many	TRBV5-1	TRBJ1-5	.	TGCGCCAGCAGCCTAAGTACAGGGCACAATCAGCCCCAGCATTTT	CASSLSTGHNQPQHF
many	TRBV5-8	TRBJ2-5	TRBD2	TGTGCCAGCAGCTTCTCCCCTACTAGCGGAGGAGAGACCCAGTACTTC	CASSFSPTSGGETQYF
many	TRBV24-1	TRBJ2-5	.	TGTGCCACCAGTGATTTAGAGACCCAGTACTTC	CATSDLETQYF
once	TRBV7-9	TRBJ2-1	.	TGTGCCAGCGGGAGTGAGGCTAGCGCATACAATGAGCAGTTCTTC	CASGSEASAYNEQFF
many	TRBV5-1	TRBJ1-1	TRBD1	TGCGCCAGCAGCCTCCGGGACAGCGTTACCGCTGAAGCTTTCTTT	CASSLRDSVTAEAFF
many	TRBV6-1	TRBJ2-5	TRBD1	TGTGCCAGCAGTCGGCCTACAGGGGGCGCAGAGACCCAGTACTTC	CASSRPTGGAETQYF
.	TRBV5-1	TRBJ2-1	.	TGCGCCAGCACCTCTAGCGAGATCTACAATGAGCAGTTCTTC	CASTSSEIYNEQFF
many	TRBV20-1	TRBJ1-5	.	TGCAGTGCTAGAGAGGGGGGCACCAATCAGCCCCAGCATTTT	CSAREGGTNQPQHF
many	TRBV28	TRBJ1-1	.	TGTGCCAGCACATCACAGGGAACTGAAGCTTTCTTT	CASTSQGTEAFF
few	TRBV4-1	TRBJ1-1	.	TGCGCCAGCAGCCTCTCCGGACAGTTGAACACTGAAGCTTTCTTT	CASSLSGQLNTEAFF
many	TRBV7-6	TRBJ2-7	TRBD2	TGTGCCAGCAGCCTAGCGGGAGGTAGGACCTACGAGCAGTACTTC	CASSLAGGRTYEQYF
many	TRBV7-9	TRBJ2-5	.	TGTGCCAGCAGGCCCGGGACTTCGGCGGAGACCCAGTACTTC	CASRPGTSAETQYF
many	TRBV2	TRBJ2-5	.	TGTGCCAGCAGTGAAGCCGAGACAGGATTAGAGACCCAGTACTTC	CASSEAETGLETQYF
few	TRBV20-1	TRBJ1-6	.	TGCAGTGCAAGACAAGTACGAGGCTGGAGGAATTCACCCCTCCACTTT	CSARQVRGWRNSPLHF